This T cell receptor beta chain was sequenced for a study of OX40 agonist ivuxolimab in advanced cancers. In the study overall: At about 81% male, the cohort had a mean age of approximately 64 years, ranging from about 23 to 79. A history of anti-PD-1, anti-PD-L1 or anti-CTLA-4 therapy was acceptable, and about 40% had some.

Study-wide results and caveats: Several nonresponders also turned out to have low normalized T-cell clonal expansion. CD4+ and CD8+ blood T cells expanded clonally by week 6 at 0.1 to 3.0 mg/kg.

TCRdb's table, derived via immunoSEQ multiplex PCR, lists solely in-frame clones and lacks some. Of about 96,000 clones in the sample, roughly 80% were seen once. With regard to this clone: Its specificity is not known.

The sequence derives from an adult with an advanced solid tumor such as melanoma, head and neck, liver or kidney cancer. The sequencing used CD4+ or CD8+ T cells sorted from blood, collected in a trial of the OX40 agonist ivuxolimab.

The CDR3 DNA follows: TGTGCCAGCAGCTTAAGTGTATGGGGAGGCCCCGATACGCAGTATTTT. It yields the protein CASSLSVWGGPDTQYF. The V and J genes are TRBV7-2 and TRBJ2-3; a weak D match, TRBD2 (6 bases). CDR1 is SGHTA and CDR2 is FQGNSA in the germline V gene. Trimming removed 2 bases from V and 6 bases from J, with 18 bases in between. The CDR3 covers 16 residues.